These 20 T cell receptor beta chains came from one sample sequenced in a study of blood T cell repertoires in COVID-19. The repertoire was sequenced with immunoSEQ multiplex PCR; TCRdb's copy has only in-frame clones and lacks some. This sample yields about 210,000 clones, of which 88% are seen a single time; roughly 0.69% belongs to the top ten. The sample taken for sequencing was peripheral blood. The receptor set was obtained from a man aged 35-49 years with acute or convalescent COVID-19.

This chain joins TRBV6-2 or TRBV6-3 and TRBJ2-1, with a weak D call TRBD2 (7 bases). CDR1 is MNHEY, CDR2 SVGEGT, per germline. The length of the CDR3 is 18 residues. V lost 0 bases and J lost 4, with 19 bases in between. The CDR3 DNA follows: TGTGCCAGCAGTTACTCGGGTTTGGCGGGGGCCTCATACAATGAGCAGTTCTTC. Translated: CASSYSGLAGASYNEQFF.

The CDR3 DNA sequence: TGCGCCAGCAGCCCAGGGGGAGGCACAGATACGCAGTATTTT. It specifies CASSPGGGTDTQYF. V gene TRBV5-1 combines with J gene TRBJ2-3; 7 positions match TRBD1. The V gene end was trimmed by 4 bases and the J gene end by 1 base; junction bases not matched to a gene: 3. The germline gives CDR1 SGHRS, CDR2 YFSETQ. The CDR3 spans 14 residues.

This clone came up a few times. This chain links TRBV4-1 with TRBJ2-5; TRBD2 matches at 11 bases. CDR3 length equals 16 residues. Per germline, CDR1 MGHRA and CDR2 YSYEKL. V dropped 3 bases and J dropped 4; count of bases not matched to a gene: 7. In DNA, the CDR3 is TGCGCCAGCAGCCACCCATTAGCGGGAGGGGGAGAGACCCAGTACTTC. It encodes CASSHPLAGGGETQYF.

The CDR3 coding sequence is TGTGCCAGCAGTCGGGACAGGGGCTCCGGGGCCAACGTCCTGACTTTC. Translated: CASSRDRGSGANVLTF. V and J are TRBV27 and TRBJ2-6, with 10 bases fitting TRBD1. The CDR3 has 16 residues. Losses at the gene ends were 5 bases for V and 4 bases for J; bases not matched to a gene: 5. CDR1 is MNHEY, CDR2 SMNVEV, per germline (reference sequence).

V is TRBV5-1 and J is TRBJ2-5; TRBD2 matches at 11 bases. Germline-derived CDR1 and CDR2 are SGHRS and YFSETQ. The CDR3 sequence is 14 residues long. With V trimmed by 8 bases and J by 5 bases, 8 bases remained unmatched. The CDR3 is CARVGLAGRETQYF. Here the CDR3 DNA reads TGCGCCAGAGTAGGACTAGCGGGTAGGGAGACCCAGTACTTC.

The V gene is TRBV5-5, the J gene TRBJ1-1; perhaps TRBD1 as D (6 bases). V lost 1 base to trimming and J lost 4 bases, with 11 bases between them. The CDR3 runs 14 residues. Germline CDR1 is SGHKS and CDR2 is YYEKEE (reference sequence). CDR3 sequence: CASSLTGWGTEAFF. The DNA for the CDR3 is TGTGCCAGCAGCTTGACAGGGTGGGGCACTGAAGCTTTCTTT.

The rearrangement links TRBV4-1 to TRBJ1-4; TRBD1 aligns across 11 bases. Germline assignment: CDR1 MGHRA and CDR2 YSYEKL. The CDR3 consists of 16 residues. V lost 4 bases, J lost 5 bases, and 6 bases stayed unmatched. CDR3 nucleotide sequence: TGCGCCAGCAGCCCAGGACAGGGGGCGCGGAATGAAAAACTGTTTTTT. Translating gives CASSPGQGARNEKLFF.

The chain has TRBV13 and TRBJ1-6; D possibly corresponds to TRBD1 (6 bases). Trimming stripped 0 bases from V and 9 bases from J, with 15 bases between. The CDR3 is 16 amino acids. Per the germline V gene, CDR1 is PRHDT and CDR2 is FYEKMQ (reference sequence). The CDR3 DNA reads as TGTGCCAGCAGCTTAGGCGTAGTACAGGGCGGTTCACCCCTCCACTTT. Translating it yields CASSLGVVQGGSPLHF.

CDR3 loop: CASSPNRDSHSSSGNTIYF. The CDR3 DNA is TGTGCCAGCTCACCAAACCGGGACAGCCACTCGAGCTCTGGAAACACCATATATTTT. The rearrangement uses TRBV18 and TRBJ1-3, with TRBD1 identical over 7 bases. Germline V gene sequence: CDR1 KGHSH, CDR2 LQKENI. V shed 2 bases, J shed 0 bases, and the junction held 13 bases outside the gene matches. CDR3 length equals 19 residues.

The sample holds one count of this clone. The chain's CDR3 is CASSYGSRGNTGELFF. For the CDR3, the DNA is TGTGCCAGCAGCTACGGGTCTAGAGGCAACACCGGGGAGCTGTTTTTT. The chain recombines TRBV7-9 with TRBJ2-2; D ambiguous. Germline CDR1 reads SEHNR; CDR2 reads FQNEAQ (reference sequence). This CDR3 comprises 16 residues. Trimming left V 4 bases short and J 2 bases short, with 14 bases between.

The chain couples TRBV21-1 to TRBJ2-7; the DNA was not used to check the table's D call, TRBD1. TRBV21-1 is a documented pseudogene. This CDR3 is built from 18 residues. In DNA, the CDR3 is TGTGCCAGTACACAAAGGACAGCCACCCGAGCTTCATCCTACGAGCAGTACTTC. It specifies CASTQRTATRASSYEQYF.

The chain recombines TRBV6-2 or TRBV6-3 with TRBJ2-7; tentative D call: TRBD2 (5 bases). V was trimmed by 5 bases and J by 10 bases, leaving 12 bases between them. This CDR3 contains 11 residues. Germline V gives CDR1 MNHEY, CDR2 SVGEGT. The CDR3, as DNA: TGTGCCAGCAGTCCCGGGGTTTTACAGTACTTC. Its protein product is CASSPGVLQYF.

V usage is TRBV3-1 (or the pseudogene TRBV3-2) and J usage is TRBJ1-1, with a tentative D call TRBD1 (5 bases). Germline lookup yields CDR1 LGHDT and CDR2 YNNKEL (reference sequence). This CDR3 contains 13 residues. Trimming removed 3 bases from V and 12 bases from J, with 17 bases in between. The CDR3 sequence is CASSHAGPKVTFF. The CDR3, as DNA: TGTGCCAGCAGCCACGCAGGGCCCAAGGTAACTTTCTTT.

This sequence joins TRBV28 and TRBJ1-2, with D perhaps TRBD1 (6 bases). Germline V gene data show CDR1 as MDHEN and CDR2 as SYDVKM. The CDR3 loop spans 12 amino acids. The V end lost 4 bases, the J end lost 8 bases, and 11 bases lay between the germline ends. The CDR3 DNA is TGTGCCAGCAGTTACCAGCAGGGGGGCTACACCTTC. Its translation is CASSYQQGGYTF.

The chain links TRBV4-1 to TRBJ2-7, with 12 bases identical to TRBD1. V gave up 0 bases and J gave up 4 bases; unmatched junction bases: 1. Germline V gene data show CDR1 as MGHRA and CDR2 as YSYEKL. This CDR3 has 15 amino acids. CDR3 in DNA: TGCGCCAGCAGCCAAGAGGGACAGGGGGCTTACGAGCAGTACTTC. It specifies CASSQEGQGAYEQYF.

This CDR3 is CATTTGHNSPLHF. DNA of the CDR3: TGTGCCACAACGACAGGGCATAATTCACCCCTCCACTTT. The chain uses TRBV27 and TRBJ1-6; TRBD1 matches 7 bases. The germline V gene encodes CDR1 MNHEY and CDR2 SMNVEV (reference sequence). CDR3 length: 13 amino acids. Losses at the gene ends were 10 bases for V and 5 bases for J; bases not matched to a gene: 5.

The J gene is TRBJ2-7, the V gene TRBV27, with 11 bases identical to TRBD1. The V gene's germline CDR1 is MNHEY and CDR2 SMNVEV (reference sequence). The CDR3 spans 15 residues. With V trimmed by 2 bases and J by 6 bases, 6 bases remained unmatched. The CDR3 DNA sequence: TGTGCCAGCAGTTTAAACTACGGACAGGGGGCCGAGCAGTACTTC. This gives the protein CASSLNYGQGAEQYF.

CDR3: CASSQEQNSLAPYEQYF. CDR3 coding DNA: TGCGCCAGCAGCCAAGAACAGAACTCCCTCGCCCCCTACGAGCAGTACTTC. The chain combines TRBV4-1 with TRBJ2-7; D gene ambiguous. This CDR3 is built from 17 residues. V gave up 0 bases and J gave up 2 bases, with 17 bases separating them. Germline lookup yields CDR1 MGHRA and CDR2 YSYEKL.

V usage is TRBV7-9 and J usage is TRBJ2-3; 9 bases agree with TRBD1. Germline lookup yields CDR1 SEHNR and CDR2 FQNEAQ (reference sequence). V lost 6 bases and J lost 9; bases outside the gene matches: 10. The CDR3 covers 14 residues. CDR3 in amino acids: CASSWGQGRRTQYF. The CDR3 DNA reads TGTGCCAGCAGTTGGGGACAGGGTCGTCGGACGCAGTATTTT.

J is TRBJ2-5 and V is TRBV2; possibly TRBD2 for D (5 bases). V was trimmed by 2 bases and J by 0 bases, leaving 22 bases between them. Germline loops: CDR1 SNHLY, CDR2 FYNNEI. This CDR3 spans 19 amino acids. In DNA, the CDR3 is TGTGCCAGCAGTGAAACGGGCCAAATCTTCACGGGGTACCAAGAGACCCAGTACTTC. Translation gives CASSETGQIFTGYQETQYF.